The 4 T cell receptor beta chains presented below share a single source sample, sequenced in a study of CD8+ T cells in alopecia areata (dated by TCRdb to the late 2010s). Reading the label with the study, this specimen's time point is: about four weeks on oral tofacitinib. What the treatment or condition label conveys for this sample: oral pan-JAK inhibitor, 5-10 mg twice daily. Library preparation employed the immunoSEQ multiplex PCR assay. RNA was extracted from all samples and reverse transcribed into cDNA as template for TCR sequencing. TCRdb holds this immuneACCESS table with in-frame rearrangements only. Some clones are missing; in checked studies, unresolved V genes explain under half, and the rest has no known cause. This sample has 100,000 to 150,000 clones in its table, and 61% of those were observed once. Jointly, the top ten make up 5% to 7% of the sample. This specimen was CD4+ T cells sorted from blood, taken at week 4, from a patient treated with tofacitinib. The receptors here all came from a human donor with alopecia areata.

This rearrangement joins TRBV4-1 to TRBJ2-1; possibly TRBD2 for D (6 bases). The CDR3 runs 13 residues. Germline assignment: CDR1 MGHRA and CDR2 YSYEKL. V dropped 2 bases and J dropped 7 bases, with 9 bases sitting between them. The CDR3 region is CASSQPGVNEQFF. CDR3 DNA sequence: TGCGCCAGCAGCCAACCGGGAGTGAATGAGCAGTTCTTC.

This clone was observed a handful of times. The J gene is TRBJ2-7, the V gene TRBV29-1; D is undetermined. Germline V gene sequence: CDR1 SQVTM, CDR2 ANQGSEA. The CDR3 spans 15 residues. Trimming cost V 5 bases and J 0 bases, with 17 bases left between them. The CDR3: CSVPPPTEFSYEQYF. CDR3 nucleotides: TGCAGCGTTCCACCCCCTACAGAGTTCTCCTACGAGCAGTACTTC.

V is TRBV29-1 and J is TRBJ1-2; D is possibly TRBD1 (5 bases). This CDR3 comprises 12 residues. Per the germline V gene, CDR1 is SQVTM and CDR2 is ANQGSEA. V shed 3 bases and J shed 4 bases, with 9 bases lying between them. The CDR3 loop is CSVDDSGYGYTF. CDR3 sequence (DNA): TGCAGCGTTGACGACAGCGGCTATGGCTACACCTTC.

V usage is TRBV30 and J usage is TRBJ1-2; D not resolved. This CDR3 spans 13 amino acids. Germline CDR1 and CDR2: GTSNPN and SVGIG (reference sequence). V gave up 3 bases and J gave up 2 bases, with 10 bases separating them. In DNA form, the CDR3 reads TGTGCCTGGAGCGCATCCGGGAACTATGGCTACACCTTC. Translated, it gives CAWSASGNYGYTF.